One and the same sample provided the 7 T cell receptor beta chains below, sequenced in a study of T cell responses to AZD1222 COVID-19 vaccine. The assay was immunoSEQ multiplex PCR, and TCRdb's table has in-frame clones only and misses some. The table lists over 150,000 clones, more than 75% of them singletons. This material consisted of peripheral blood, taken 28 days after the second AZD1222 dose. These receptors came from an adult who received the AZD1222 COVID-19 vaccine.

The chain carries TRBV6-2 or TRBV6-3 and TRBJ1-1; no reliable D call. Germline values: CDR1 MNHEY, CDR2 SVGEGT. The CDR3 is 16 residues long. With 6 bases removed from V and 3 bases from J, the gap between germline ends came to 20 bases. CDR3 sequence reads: CASRPVGGKRDTEAFF. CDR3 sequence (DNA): TGTGCCAGCAGACCTGTAGGTGGCAAGCGGGACACTGAAGCTTTCTTT.

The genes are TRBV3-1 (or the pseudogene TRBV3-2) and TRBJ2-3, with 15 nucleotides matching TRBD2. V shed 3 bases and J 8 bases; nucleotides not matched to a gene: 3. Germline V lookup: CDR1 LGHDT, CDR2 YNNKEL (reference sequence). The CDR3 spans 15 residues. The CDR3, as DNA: TGTGCCAGCAGCCAGGGACTAGCGGGGGGAGGTACGCAGTATTTT. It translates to CASSQGLAGGGTQYF.

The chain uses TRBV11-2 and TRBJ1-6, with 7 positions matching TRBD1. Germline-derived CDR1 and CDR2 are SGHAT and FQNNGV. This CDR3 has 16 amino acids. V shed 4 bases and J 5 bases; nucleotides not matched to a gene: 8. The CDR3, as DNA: TGTGCCAGCAGCTATCTGGGGCAGGGGGATAATTCACCCCTCCACTTT. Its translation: CASSYLGQGDNSPLHF.

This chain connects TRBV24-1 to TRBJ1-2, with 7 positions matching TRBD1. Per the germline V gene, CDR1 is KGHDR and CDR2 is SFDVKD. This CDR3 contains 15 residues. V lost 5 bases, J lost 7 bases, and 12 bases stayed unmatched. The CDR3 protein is CATSVQMTGPGGYTF. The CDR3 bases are TGTGCCACCAGTGTTCAGATGACAGGGCCGGGTGGCTACACCTTC.

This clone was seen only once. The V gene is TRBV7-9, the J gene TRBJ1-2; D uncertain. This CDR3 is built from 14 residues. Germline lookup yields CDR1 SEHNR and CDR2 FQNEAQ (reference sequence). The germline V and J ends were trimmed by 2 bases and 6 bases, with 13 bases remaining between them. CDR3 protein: CASSLMTALDGYTF. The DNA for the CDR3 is TGTGCCAGCAGCTTAATGACCGCGCTGGATGGCTACACCTTC. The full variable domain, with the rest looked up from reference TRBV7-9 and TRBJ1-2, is DTGVSQNPRHKITKRGQNVTFRCDPISEHNRLYWYRQTLGQGPEFLTYFQNEAQLEKSRLLSDRFSAERPKGSFSTLEIQRTEQGDSAMYLCASSLMTALDGYTFGSGTRLTVV.

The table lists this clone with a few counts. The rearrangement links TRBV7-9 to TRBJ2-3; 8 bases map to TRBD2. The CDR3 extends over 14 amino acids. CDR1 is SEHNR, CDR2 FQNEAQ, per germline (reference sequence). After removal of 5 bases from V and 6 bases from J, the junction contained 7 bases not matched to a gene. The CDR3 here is CASSPGGGQDTQYF. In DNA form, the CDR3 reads TGTGCCAGCAGCCCCGGGGGGGGGCAGGATACGCAGTATTTT.

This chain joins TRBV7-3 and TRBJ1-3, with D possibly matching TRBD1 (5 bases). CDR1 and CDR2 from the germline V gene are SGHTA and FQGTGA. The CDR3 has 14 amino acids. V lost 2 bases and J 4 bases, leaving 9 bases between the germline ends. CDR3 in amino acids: CASSLQGGGNTIYF. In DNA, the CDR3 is TGTGCCAGCAGCTTACAGGGTGGAGGAAACACCATATATTTT.